This TCR beta chain was documented in a study of OX40 agonist ivuxolimab in advanced cancers. Using immunoSEQ multiplex PCR, the repertoire was profiled, and TCRdb retains in-frame clones only, with some absent. The sample has about 76,000 clones, around nine tenths seen once. Germline CDR1 reads MDHEN; CDR2 reads SYDVKM. The V gene lost 4 bases and the J gene lost 2 bases, with 15 bases spanning the gap. The CDR3 covers 15 residues. The TCR comes from an adult with an advanced solid tumor such as melanoma, head and neck, liver or kidney cancer. The source was CD4+ or CD8+ T cells sorted from blood, collected in a trial of the OX40 agonist ivuxolimab. This chain joins TRBV28 and TRBJ2-7, with D possibly matching TRBD2 (7 bases). CDR3 sequence reads: CASSSPGGLTYEQYV. The DNA for the CDR3 is TGTGCCAGCAGTTCGCCGGGGGGCCTCACCTACGAGCAGTACGTC.